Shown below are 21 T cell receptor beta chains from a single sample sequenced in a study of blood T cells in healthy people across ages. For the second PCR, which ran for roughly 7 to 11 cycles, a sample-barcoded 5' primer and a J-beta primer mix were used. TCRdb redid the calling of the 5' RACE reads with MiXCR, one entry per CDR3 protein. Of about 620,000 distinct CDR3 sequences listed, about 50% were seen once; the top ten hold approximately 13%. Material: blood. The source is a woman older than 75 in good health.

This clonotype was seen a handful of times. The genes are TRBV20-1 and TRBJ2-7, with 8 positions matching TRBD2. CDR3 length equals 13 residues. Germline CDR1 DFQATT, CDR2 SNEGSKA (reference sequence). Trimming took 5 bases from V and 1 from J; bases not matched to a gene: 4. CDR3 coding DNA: TGCAGTGCTGTGACTAGCGCATCCTACGAGCAGTACTTC. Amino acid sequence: CSAVTSASYEQYF.

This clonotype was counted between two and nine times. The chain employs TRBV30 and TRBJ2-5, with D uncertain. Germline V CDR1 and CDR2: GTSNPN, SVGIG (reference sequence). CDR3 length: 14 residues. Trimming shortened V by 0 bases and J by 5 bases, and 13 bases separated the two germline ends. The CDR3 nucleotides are TGTGCCTGGAGTGTACAGCTACCCCGGGAGACCCAGTACTTC. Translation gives CAWSVQLPRETQYF.

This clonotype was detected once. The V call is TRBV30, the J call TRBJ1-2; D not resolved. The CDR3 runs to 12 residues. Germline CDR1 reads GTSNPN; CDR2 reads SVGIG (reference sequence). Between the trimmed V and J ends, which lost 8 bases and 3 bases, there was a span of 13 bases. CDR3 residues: CARLDGDYGYTF. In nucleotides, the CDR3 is TGTGCCCGACTGGACGGAGACTATGGCTACACCTTC.

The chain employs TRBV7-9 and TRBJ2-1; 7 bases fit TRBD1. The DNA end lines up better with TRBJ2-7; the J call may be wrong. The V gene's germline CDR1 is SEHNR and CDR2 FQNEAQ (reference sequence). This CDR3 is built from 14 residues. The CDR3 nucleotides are TGTGCCAGCAGCTCACGGGACAGCTACAATGAGCAGTACTTC. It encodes CASSSRDSYNEQYF.

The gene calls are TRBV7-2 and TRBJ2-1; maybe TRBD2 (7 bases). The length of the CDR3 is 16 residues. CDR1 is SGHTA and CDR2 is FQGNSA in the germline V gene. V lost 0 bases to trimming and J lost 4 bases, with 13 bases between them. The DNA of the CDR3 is TGTGCCAGCAGCTTAGCGGTTGCGGGGGCTTACAATGAGCAGTTCTTC. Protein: CASSLAVAGAYNEQFF.

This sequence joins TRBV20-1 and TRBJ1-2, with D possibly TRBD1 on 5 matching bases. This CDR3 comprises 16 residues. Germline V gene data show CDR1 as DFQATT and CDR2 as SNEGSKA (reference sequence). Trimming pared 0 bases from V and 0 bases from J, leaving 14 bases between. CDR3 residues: CSARDWTRGTNYGYTF. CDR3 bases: TGCAGTGCTAGAGATTGGACCCGGGGGACTAACTATGGCTACACCTTC.

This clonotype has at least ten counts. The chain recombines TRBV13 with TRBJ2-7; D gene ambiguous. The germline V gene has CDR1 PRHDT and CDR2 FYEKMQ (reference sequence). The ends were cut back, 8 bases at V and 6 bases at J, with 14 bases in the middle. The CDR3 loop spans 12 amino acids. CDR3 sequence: CASVWGSSEQYF. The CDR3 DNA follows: TGTGCCAGCGTGTGGGGATCTTCCGAGCAGTACTTC.

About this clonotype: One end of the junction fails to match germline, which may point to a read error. CDR3 amino acids: CTSSQTGGLYEKLFF. The DNA of the CDR3 is TGTACCAGCAGCCAAACAGGGGGTCTCTATGAAAAACTGTTTTTT. The chain has TRBV3-1 and TRBJ1-4, with 8 bases aligning to TRBD1. CDR1 and CDR2 from the germline V gene are LGHDT and YNNKEL (reference sequence). The CDR3 totals 15 residues.

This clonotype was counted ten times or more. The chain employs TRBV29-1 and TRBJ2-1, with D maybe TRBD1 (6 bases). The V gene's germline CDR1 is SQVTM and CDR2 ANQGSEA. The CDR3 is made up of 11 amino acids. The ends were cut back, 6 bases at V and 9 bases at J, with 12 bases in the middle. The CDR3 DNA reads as TGCAGCGTCGGGACAATTCGTGAGCAGTTCTTC. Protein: CSVGTIREQFF.

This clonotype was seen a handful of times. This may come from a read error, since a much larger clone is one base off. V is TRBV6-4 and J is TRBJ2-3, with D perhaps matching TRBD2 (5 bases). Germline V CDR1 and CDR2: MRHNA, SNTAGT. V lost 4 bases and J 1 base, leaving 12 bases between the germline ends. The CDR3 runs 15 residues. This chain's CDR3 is CASSASGAGTDTQYF. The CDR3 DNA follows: TGTGCCAGCAGTGCGTCCGGAGCGGGCACAGATACGCAGTATTTT.

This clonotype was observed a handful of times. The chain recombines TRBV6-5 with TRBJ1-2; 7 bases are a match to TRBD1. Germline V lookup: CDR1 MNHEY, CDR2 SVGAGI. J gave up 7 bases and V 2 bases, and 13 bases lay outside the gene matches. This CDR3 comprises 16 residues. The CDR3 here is CASSYAGTVRTGGYTF. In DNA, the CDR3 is TGTGCCAGCAGTTACGCGGGGACAGTAAGAACCGGTGGCTACACCTTC.

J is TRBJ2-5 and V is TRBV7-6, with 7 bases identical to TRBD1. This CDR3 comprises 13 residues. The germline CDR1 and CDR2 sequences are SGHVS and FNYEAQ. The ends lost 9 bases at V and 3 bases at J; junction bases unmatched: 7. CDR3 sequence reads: CASGGQVKETQYF. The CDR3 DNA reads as TGTGCCAGTGGAGGACAGGTGAAAGAGACCCAGTACTTC.

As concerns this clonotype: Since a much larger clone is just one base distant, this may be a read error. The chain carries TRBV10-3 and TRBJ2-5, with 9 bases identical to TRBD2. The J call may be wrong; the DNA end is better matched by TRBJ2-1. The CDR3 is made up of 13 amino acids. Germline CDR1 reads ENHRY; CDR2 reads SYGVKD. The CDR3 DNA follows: TGTGCCGCCAATAGCGGGAGCCAAGAGACCCAGTTCTTC. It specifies CAANSGSQETQFF.

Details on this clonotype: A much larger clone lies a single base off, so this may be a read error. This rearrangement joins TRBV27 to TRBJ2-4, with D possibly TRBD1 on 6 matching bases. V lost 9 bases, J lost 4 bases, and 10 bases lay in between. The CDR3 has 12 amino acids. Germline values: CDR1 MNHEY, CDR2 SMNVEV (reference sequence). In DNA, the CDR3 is TGTGCCAGTGGGGGCTTAAAAAACATTCAGTACTTC. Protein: CASGGLKNIQYF.

The CDR3 nucleotides are TGCGCCAGCATGCCCACAGATCTTAACACCGGGGAGCTGTTTTTT. Residues: CASMPTDLNTGELFF. The J gene is TRBJ2-2, the V gene TRBV5-1; D call uncertain. The V gene's germline CDR1 is SGHRS and CDR2 YFSETQ. There are 15 residues in the CDR3. The V end lost 6 bases, the J end lost 2 bases, and 14 bases lay between the germline ends. Using reference TRBV5-1 and TRBJ2-2 for the parts outside the CDR3, the full variable domain is KAGVTQTPRYLIKTRGQQVTLSCSPISGHRSVSWYQQTPGQGLQFLFEYFSETQRNKGNFPGRFSGRQFSNSRSEMNVSTLELGDSALYLCASMPTDLNTGELFFGEGSRLTVL.

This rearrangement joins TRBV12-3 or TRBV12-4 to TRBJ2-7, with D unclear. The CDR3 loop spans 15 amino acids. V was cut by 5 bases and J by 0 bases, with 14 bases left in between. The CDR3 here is CASSPQALGSYEQYF. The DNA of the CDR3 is TGTGCCAGCAGTCCGCAGGCTCTTGGCTCCTACGAGCAGTACTTC.

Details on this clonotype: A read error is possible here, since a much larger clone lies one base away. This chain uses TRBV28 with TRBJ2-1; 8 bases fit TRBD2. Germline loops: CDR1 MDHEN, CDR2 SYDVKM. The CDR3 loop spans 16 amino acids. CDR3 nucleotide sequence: TGTGCCGGCAGTACTAGCGGTGAGGGGAGCTCCAATGAGCAGTTCTTC. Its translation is CAGSTSGEGSSNEQFF.

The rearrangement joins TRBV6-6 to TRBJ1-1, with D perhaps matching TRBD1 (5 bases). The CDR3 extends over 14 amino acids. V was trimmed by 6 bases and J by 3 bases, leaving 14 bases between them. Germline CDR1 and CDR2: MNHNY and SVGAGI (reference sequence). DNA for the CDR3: TGTGCCAGCAGAAACACCGGGACCGACACTGAAGCTTTCTTT. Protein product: CASRNTGTDTEAFF.

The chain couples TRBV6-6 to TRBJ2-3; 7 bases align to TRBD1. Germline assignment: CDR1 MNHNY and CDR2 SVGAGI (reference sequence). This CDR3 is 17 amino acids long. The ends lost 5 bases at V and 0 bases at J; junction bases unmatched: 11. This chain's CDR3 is CASSPTPGQKSTDTQYF. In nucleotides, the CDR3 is TGTGCCAGCAGTCCGACCCCGGGACAGAAAAGCACAGATACGCAGTATTTT.

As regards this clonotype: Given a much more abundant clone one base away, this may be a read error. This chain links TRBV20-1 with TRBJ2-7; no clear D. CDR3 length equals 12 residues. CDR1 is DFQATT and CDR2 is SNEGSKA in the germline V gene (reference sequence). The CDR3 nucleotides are TGCAGGGCTATGTTCCGGGCCTACGAGCAGTACTTC. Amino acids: CRAMFRAYEQYF.

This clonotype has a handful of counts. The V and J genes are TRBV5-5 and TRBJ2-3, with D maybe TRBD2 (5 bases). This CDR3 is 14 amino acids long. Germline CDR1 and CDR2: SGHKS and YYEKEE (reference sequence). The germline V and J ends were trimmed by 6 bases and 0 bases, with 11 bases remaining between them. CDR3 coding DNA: TGTGCCAGCAACGCCCAGCGGAGCACAGATACGCAGTATTTT. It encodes CASNAQRSTDTQYF.